Listed here is a single TCR beta chain. Its binding antigen is unknown. Base qualities are not provided; no much larger clone lies one nucleotide away. The data derive from a study of early stage breast cancer tumors (dated by TCRdb to 2016 to 2017). A note on the overall study: Of the approximately 15 invasive breast tumors, more than 9 were found to be estrogen receptor-positive, progesterone receptor-positive and HER2-negative. About 65% of the 12 ER+/PR+/HER2- tumors were invasive ductal carcinomas, while the other four were invasive lobular carcinomas. On average, each sample had 9.5 to 10-fold read coverage. A total of 2,651,842 templates, representing some 1.2 million unique clonotypes, were detected across all samples. Here is what the overall study found, with its caveats: Enriched TCRB sequences shared across patients were found to be mostly commonly generated sequences that were unlikely to play an important role in the tumor microenvironment. Sequencing bulk genomic DNA from unsorted cells could not capture chain pairing or functional markers like CD4, CD8 and FOXP3. Repertoires from blood and normal breast were more alike than repertoires from blood and tumor, and in about 90% of the 16 patients, comparing each tissue with blood separated tumor from normal. The small cohort size prevented analysis by tumor subtype. Tumors showed about 2.5-fold higher T cell density and higher clonality than adjacent normal breast tissue.

The study profiled bulk TCR beta-chain repertoires in matched peripheral blood, tumor and adjacent normal breast tissue taken from fewer than 20 patients with early-stage breast cancer. Before surgery, about 5-11 mL of whole blood was collected in EDTA tubes and processed within 2 hours. Ficoll-Paque centrifugation in SepMate-50 tubes was used to isolate peripheral blood mononuclear cells. PBMCs were cryopreserved in about 90% FBS with approximately 10% DMSO in aliquots of roughly 1.8 to 4.5 million cells and stored in liquid nitrogen. Genomic DNA was extracted with the Qiagen AllPrep DNA/RNA Mini kit. At the junction V is shortened by 5 bases and J by 7 bases; bases outside the gene matches: 7. The CDR3 runs 14 residues from the cysteine to the phenylalanine. Of the read, only the CDR3 DNA is kept; its 42 bases are in frame from base 1. Reading the germline V gene gives CDR1 SGHRS and CDR2 YFSETQ.

Each sample was amplified in two independent genomic DNA replicates, using approximately 550 ng for blood and around 1.4 ug for tumor or normal breast. Following the manufacturer's instructions, the ImmunoSeq Intro kit was used to carry out TCRB sequencing on genomic DNA. Multiplex PCR was run for around 30 cycles using proprietary primers and spike-in control sequences for absolute quantification. Single-end 150-bp reads were used to sequence an 87-bp fragment covering the CDR3 and the flanking V and J genes. Seven samples, each with two replicates, were multiplexed per lane of an Illumina MiSeq using version 3.0 chemistry. For the original study's pipeline: Raw data were processed with the vendor's proprietary pipeline, and both replicates were merged into a single result per sample. To define clonotypes, the study grouped productive rearrangements that shared the V-gene family, CDR3 amino acid sequence and J-gene segment. Clonality was computed as 1 minus the normalized Shannon entropy (Pielou evenness) of TCRB abundances. To estimate T cell density, the total number of templates was divided by the number of input cells, which was inferred from the amount of DNA input. Total repertoire diversity and clonality were estimated with Recon using default parameters. A clonotype was considered tumor-enriched if its abundance in tumor exceeded 0.1% and was at least 32-fold higher than its abundance in normal breast. This is the immuneACCESS table as TCRdb keeps it, with only in-frame sequences that have V and J called. A part of the clones is gone; compared with another copy, unresolved V genes explain less than half, and the rest is unexplained. The V and J calls and the clone size are those of that table, but D and trimming were determined from the DNA. Counted in this sample were 45,000 to 60,000 clones; approximately 90% of them appeared once. Clones ranked in the top ten supply approximately 4.7% of the sample.

The sample comprised blood. The rearranged segments are TRBV5-1 and TRBJ2-1; the junction holds 9 bases that match TRBD1. The TCR originated in a person between 70 and 80 years old with breast cancer. The nucleotide sequence is given as TGCGCCAGCAGATGGGGGACAGGGTCTAATGAGCAGTTCTTC. Its coded protein is CASRWGTGSNEQFF. Full variable domain (CDR3 extended with the reference TRBV5-1 and TRBJ2-1 proteins): KAGVTQTPRYLIKTRGQQVTLSCSPISGHRSVSWYQQTPGQGLQFLFEYFSETQRNKGNFPGRFSGRQFSNSRSEMNVSTLELGDSALYLCASRWGTGSNEQFFGPGTRLTVL.